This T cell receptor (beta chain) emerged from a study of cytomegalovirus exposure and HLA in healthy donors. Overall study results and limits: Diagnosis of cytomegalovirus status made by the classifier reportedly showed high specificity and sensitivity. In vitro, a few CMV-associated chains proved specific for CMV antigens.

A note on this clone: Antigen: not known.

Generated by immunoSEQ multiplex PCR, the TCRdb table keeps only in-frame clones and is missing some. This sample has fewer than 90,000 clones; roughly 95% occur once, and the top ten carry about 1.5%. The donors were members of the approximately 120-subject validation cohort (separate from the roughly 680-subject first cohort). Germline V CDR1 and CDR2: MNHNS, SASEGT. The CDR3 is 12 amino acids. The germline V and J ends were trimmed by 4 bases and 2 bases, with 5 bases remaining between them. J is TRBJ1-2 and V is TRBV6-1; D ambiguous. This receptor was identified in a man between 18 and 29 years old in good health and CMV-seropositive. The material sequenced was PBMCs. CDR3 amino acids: CASSGLNYGYTF. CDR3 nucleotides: TGTGCCAGCAGTGGGCTGAACTATGGCTACACCTTC.